The entry below describes one TCR beta chain. The sample belongs to a study of shared clonotypes between healthy human individuals. TCRdb's table, derived via immunoSEQ multiplex PCR, lists solely in-frame clones and lacks some. The sample lists hundreds of thousands of clones, about 96% occurring once. Germline V gene lookup returns CDR1 MDHEN and CDR2 SYDVKM. The length of the CDR3 is 16 residues. After removal of 4 bases from V and 1 base from J, the junction contained 7 bases not matched to a gene. CD45RO negativity and positive selection for CCR7 defined naive CD8 cells, a population that excluded terminally differentiated effector memory CD45RA+ cells.

The source of this sequence is a woman in her 30s in good health. The chain links TRBV28 to TRBJ2-7, with 10 positions matching TRBD2. Sequencing was done on a sample of naive CD8+ T cells sorted from blood. CDR3 region: CASSSPPGLASYEQYF. CDR3 nucleotides: TGTGCCAGCAGTTCACCTCCGGGACTAGCGTCCTACGAGCAGTACTTC.